The next 17 T cell receptor beta chains were all read from a single sample in a study of CD8 T cells in Susac syndrome. RNA was extracted with the RNeasy kit, and a quantity of about 0.45 to 1 ug was reverse transcribed using random hexamers. A single record per CDR3 protein comes from TCRdb applying MiXCR to the immunoSEQ multiplex PCR reads. The profile shows roughly 180,000 distinct CDR3 sequences, over 85% of them singletons. Input material: CD4+ T cells from PBMCs. The receptors come from a human donor with multiple sclerosis.

The J gene is TRBJ2-6, the V gene TRBV28, with no clear D. CDR3 size: 15 residues. Trimming took off 6 bases at V and 1 base at J, with 10 bases between the two ends. In germline, CDR1 is MDHEN, CDR2 SYDVKM. CDR3 residues: CASSPTGSGANVLTF. Written as DNA, the CDR3 is TGTGCCAGCAGCCCGACTGGGTCTGGGGCCAACGTCCTGACTTTC.

The chain joins TRBV6-1 to TRBJ2-6, with D tentatively TRBD1 (5 bases). The V gene's germline CDR1 is MNHNS and CDR2 SASEGT. Trimming removed 10 bases at V and 11 bases at J, with 15 bases between. This CDR3 region has 12 residues. This chain's CDR3 is CATTTALHVLTF. The CDR3 DNA sequence: TGTGCCACCACGACAGCCCTACACGTCCTGACTTTC.

The gene calls are TRBV6-2 or TRBV6-3 and TRBJ1-1, with D perhaps TRBD1 (6 bases). CDR3 length: 20 residues. The germline CDR1 and CDR2 sequences are MNHEY and SVGEGT. The germline V and J ends were trimmed by 5 bases and 1 base, with 29 bases remaining between them. The DNA of the CDR3 is TGTGCCAGCAGTCCCAAAAAAAAGGGACAACCGCACAATTCGAACACTGAAGCTTTCTTT. It is translated as CASSPKKKGQPHNSNTEAFF.

The genes are TRBV20-1 and TRBJ1-6; D call uncertain. Germline values: CDR1 DFQATT, CDR2 SNEGSKA (reference sequence). The CDR3 runs to 13 residues. V was clipped by 3 bases and J by 5 bases, with 8 bases between them. The CDR3 here is CSARETNNSPLHF. The CDR3 nucleotides are TGCAGTGCTAGGGAAACTAATAATTCACCCCTCCACTTT.

In this sample, this clonotype turned up once. V is TRBV28 and J is TRBJ2-3; D might be TRBD1 (5 bases). The CDR3 contains 15 residues. Germline-derived CDR1 and CDR2 are MDHEN and SYDVKM. Deletions cut 6 bases from V and 0 bases from J, with 13 bases between. The CDR3 spells CASSADSISTDTQYF. In DNA form, the CDR3 reads TGTGCCAGCAGCGCCGACAGTATTAGCACAGATACGCAGTATTTT.

The rearrangement joins TRBV7-2 to TRBJ1-6; D uncertain. This CDR3 region has 15 residues. Between the trimmed V and J ends, which lost 1 base and 6 bases, there was a span of 10 bases. Germline V lookup: CDR1 SGHTA, CDR2 FQGNSA. CDR3: CASSLVAGSNSPLHF. The CDR3 nucleotides read TGTGCCAGCAGCTTAGTTGCGGGGAGTAATTCACCCCTCCACTTT.

The V call is TRBV6-5, the J call TRBJ2-7; D is unclear. The CDR3 is 15 residues long. CDR1 is MNHEY and CDR2 is SVGAGI in the germline V gene. Trimming took off 2 bases at V and 4 bases at J, with 15 bases between the two ends. CDR3 sequence (DNA): TGTGCCAGCAGTTACAGAGGATCAGGAAATTACGAGCAGTACTTC. Translating it yields CASSYRGSGNYEQYF.

The chain joins TRBV2 to TRBJ1-2, with D possibly being TRBD1 (5 bases). Trimming cost V 4 bases and J 4 bases, with 28 bases left between them. The germline gives CDR1 SNHLY, CDR2 FYNNEI. The CDR3 contains 19 residues. The CDR3 spells CASSGDLRGPFPRGYGYTF. CDR3 DNA sequence: TGTGCCAGCAGTGGGGACCTGCGTGGTCCCTTCCCCCGTGGCTATGGCTACACCTTC.

This sequence joins TRBV27 and TRBJ1-1; D gene unclear. The CDR3 covers 14 residues. V was shortened by 8 bases and J by 2 bases, with 15 bases between the two germline ends. Germline CDR1 is MNHEY and CDR2 is SMNVEV (reference sequence). The chain's CDR3 is CASGAQWANTEAFF. In nucleotides, the CDR3 is TGTGCCAGCGGCGCACAGTGGGCAAACACTGAAGCTTTCTTT.

The chain carries TRBV6-6 and TRBJ1-2, with D possibly TRBD1 on 6 matching bases. V lost 6 bases, J lost 4 bases, and 12 bases lay in between. Germline values: CDR1 MNHNY, CDR2 SVGAGI (reference sequence). The CDR3 sequence is 13 residues long. In DNA, the CDR3 is TGTGCCAGCAGACCGGACAGCGGCTATGGCTACACCTTC. This sequence encodes CASRPDSGYGYTF.

This clonotype appeared a few times. The V and J genes are TRBV24-1 and TRBJ2-2; D perhaps matches TRBD2 (7 bases). The CDR3 loop spans 14 amino acids. Trimming stripped 9 bases from V and 1 base from J, with 11 bases between. Germline CDR1 is KGHDR and CDR2 is SFDVKD. This chain's CDR3 is CATARGQNTGELFF. CDR3 in DNA: TGTGCCACCGCGCGGGGGCAGAACACCGGGGAGCTGTTTTTT.

The CDR3 sequence: CASRAGGPDTQYF. Here the CDR3 DNA reads TGTGCCAGCAGGGCGGGGGGGCCAGATACGCAGTATTTT. The chain combines TRBV12-3 or TRBV12-4 with TRBJ2-3; 9 bases align to TRBD2. The V gene end was trimmed by 6 bases and the J gene end by 4 bases; junction bases not matched to a gene: 2. The CDR3 runs 13 residues.

The chain joins TRBV3-1 to TRBJ2-2; D call uncertain. The CDR3 runs to 13 residues. Between the trimmed V and J ends, which lost 2 bases and 0 bases, there was a span of 1 base. Germline values: CDR1 LGHDT, CDR2 YNNKEL (reference sequence). CDR3 sequence: CASSQSNTGELFF. The DNA for the CDR3 is TGTGCCAGCAGCCAATCGAACACCGGGGAGCTGTTTTTT.

This clonotype appeared once. V gene TRBV7-8 combines with J gene TRBJ2-2, with D maybe TRBD1 (5 bases). V shed 1 base and J shed 4 bases, with 10 bases lying between them. Germline CDR1 is SGHVS and CDR2 is FQNEAQ. This CDR3 is 15 amino acids long. The CDR3: CASSLDGAGTGELFF. The CDR3 coding sequence is TGTGCCAGCAGCTTAGATGGGGCAGGCACCGGGGAGCTGTTTTTT.

The CDR3: CASTFDFEQFF. CDR3 nucleotide sequence: TGTGCCAGCACATTCGACTTTGAGCAGTTCTTC. The chain couples TRBV2 to TRBJ2-1, with unresolved D. Germline V gene data show CDR1 as SNHLY and CDR2 as FYNNEI. V gave up 7 bases and J gave up 9 bases, with 10 bases separating them. The CDR3 sequence is 11 residues long.

The rearrangement links TRBV12-3 or TRBV12-4 to TRBJ2-7; D not certain. The V end was cut by 3 bases, the J end by 6 bases, with 12 bases between. This CDR3 is 13 amino acids long. The CDR3 nucleotides are TGTGCCAGCAGTTTGCAGGTTGGTTCCGAGCAGTACTTC. Its protein product is CASSLQVGSEQYF.

The table lists this clonotype with a few counts. This chain uses TRBV3-1 with TRBJ2-5; 11 positions match TRBD2. The CDR3 loop spans 15 amino acids. CDR1 is LGHDT and CDR2 is YNNKEL in the germline V gene (reference sequence). V shed 4 bases and J 2 bases; nucleotides not matched to a gene: 3. For the CDR3, the DNA is TGTGCCAGCAGCCGACTAGCGGGGAGGCAAGAGACCCAGTACTTC. Translating it yields CASSRLAGRQETQYF.